This entry lists 12 T cell receptor beta chains sequenced from one sample in a study of blood T cell repertoires in COVID-19. Only in-frame clones appear in the TCRdb table, and some are missing; sequencing was by immunoSEQ multiplex PCR. Of 35,000 to 50,000 clones detected, about 87% appear once; the ten largest clones hold 1% to 1.5%. The sequencing sample was made of peripheral blood. The receptors stem from a woman in her thirties or forties with acute or convalescent COVID-19.

V is TRBV18 and J is TRBJ2-2, with D perhaps matching TRBD2 (6 bases). The V gene's germline CDR1 is KGHSH and CDR2 LQKENI. The CDR3 is 17 residues long. Trimming shortened V by 5 bases and J by 2 bases, and 18 bases separated the two germline ends. CDR3 DNA: TGTGCCAGCTCAGCACTAGCCCAATCTTTTAACACCGGGGAGCTGTTTTTT. Protein sequence: CASSALAQSFNTGELFF.

This clone was recorded only once. This chain uses TRBV11-2 with TRBJ2-3, with TRBD2 matching 7 bases. CDR3 length equals 15 residues. V lost 1 base to trimming and J lost 5 bases; unmatched junction nucleotides: 6. Germline lookup yields CDR1 SGHAT and CDR2 FQNNGV. The CDR3 reads CASSLVASGRDTQYF. The CDR3, as DNA: TGTGCCAGCAGCTTAGTGGCTAGCGGAAGAGATACGCAGTATTTT.

The chain has TRBV9 and TRBJ1-1, with unresolved D. The CDR3 totals 16 residues. V lost 0 bases and J 5 bases, leaving 17 bases between the germline ends. The V gene's germline CDR1 is SGDLS and CDR2 YYNGEE. The CDR3 sequence: CASSVGEGWGTTEAFF. The DNA for the CDR3 is TGTGCCAGCAGCGTAGGTGAGGGATGGGGAACTACTGAAGCTTTCTTT.

The chain carries TRBV7-9 and TRBJ2-5, with 9 bases aligning to TRBD1. Germline CDR1 and CDR2: SEHNR and FQNEAQ (reference sequence). CDR3 length: 15 residues. Trimming at V came to 2 bases and at J to 5 bases, leaving 6 bases not matched to a gene. CDR3 bases: TGTGCCAGCAGCTTAAACACAGGGGGCGGGGAGACCCAGTACTTC. It translates to CASSLNTGGGETQYF.

This clone is a singleton in its sample. This rearrangement joins TRBV24-1 to TRBJ2-5; TRBD1 matches 10 bases. V shed 2 bases and J 4 bases; nucleotides not matched to a gene: 6. This CDR3 is 16 amino acids long. CDR1 and CDR2 (germline): KGHDR, SFDVKD. CDR3 bases: TGTGCCACCAGTGATTCCCTGACAGGGGGCGTAGAGACCCAGTACTTC. It specifies CATSDSLTGGVETQYF.

CDR3 coding DNA: TGCAGCGGCGACAGGGGCGATGAGCAGTTCTTC. Amino acids: CSGDRGDEQFF. V and J are TRBV29-1 and TRBJ2-1; 8 bases are shared with TRBD1. Germline loops: CDR1 SQVTM, CDR2 ANQGSEA. This CDR3 region has 11 residues. J gave up 8 bases and V 7 bases, and 4 bases lay outside the gene matches.

The table lists this clone with a few counts. V is TRBV5-1 and J is TRBJ2-2; D unresolved. The CDR3 has 14 residues. The germline V gene encodes CDR1 SGHRS and CDR2 YFSETQ. Trimming stripped 0 bases from V and 4 bases from J, with 7 bases between. The CDR3 bases are TGCGCCAGCAGCTTGGACTTTCCCACCGGGGAGCTGTTTTTT. This translates into CASSLDFPTGELFF.

This clone was detected once. This rearrangement joins TRBV28 to TRBJ1-2; D is unresolved. This CDR3 is 12 amino acids long. Trimming left V 1 base short and J 6 bases short, with 6 bases between. Looked up from germline, CDR1 is MDHEN and CDR2 is SYDVKM. In DNA, the CDR3 is TGTGCCAGCAGTTTATTCGGAGATGGCTACACCTTC. As protein: CASSLFGDGYTF.

The chain joins TRBV5-1 to TRBJ1-1; D may be TRBD1 (5 bases). CDR3 length: 17 residues. Germline values: CDR1 SGHRS, CDR2 YFSETQ. The ends were cut back, 0 bases at V and 4 bases at J, with 19 bases in the middle. The CDR3 sequence: CASSLGNVGGWGTEAFF. The CDR3 region has the DNA TGCGCCAGCAGCTTGGGGAACGTGGGGGGATGGGGCACTGAAGCTTTCTTT.

V gene TRBV30 combines with J gene TRBJ2-7; 11 nucleotides agree with TRBD1. The junction had 3 bases not matched to a gene; V was cut back by 1 base and J by 4 bases. Germline CDR1 GTSNPN, CDR2 SVGIG (reference sequence). CDR3 length: 14 residues. The CDR3 loop reads CAWSAGTGGYEQYF. The CDR3 bases are TGTGCCTGGAGTGCAGGGACAGGGGGGTACGAGCAGTACTTC.

CDR3 bases: TGTGCCAGCAGCCAAGATTCAGGGGCCGGGACCGGGGAGCTGTTTTTT. This encodes CASSQDSGAGTGELFF. The chain uses TRBV3-1 (or the pseudogene TRBV3-2) and TRBJ2-2; D may be TRBD1 (6 bases). This CDR3 is built from 16 residues. The germline V gene has CDR1 LGHDT and CDR2 YNNKEL (reference sequence). Between the trimmed V and J ends, which lost 0 bases and 5 bases, there was a span of 13 bases.

The rearrangement joins TRBV7-8 to TRBJ1-4; tentative D call: TRBD1 (5 bases). V was cut by 4 bases and J by 8 bases, with 17 bases left in between. This CDR3 contains 15 residues. CDR1 SGHVS and CDR2 FQNEAQ come from the germline V gene. The CDR3 DNA sequence: TGTGCCAGCAGCTGGGGCCCGGGGGGACGGGAAAAACTGTTTTTT. Residues: CASSWGPGGREKLFF.